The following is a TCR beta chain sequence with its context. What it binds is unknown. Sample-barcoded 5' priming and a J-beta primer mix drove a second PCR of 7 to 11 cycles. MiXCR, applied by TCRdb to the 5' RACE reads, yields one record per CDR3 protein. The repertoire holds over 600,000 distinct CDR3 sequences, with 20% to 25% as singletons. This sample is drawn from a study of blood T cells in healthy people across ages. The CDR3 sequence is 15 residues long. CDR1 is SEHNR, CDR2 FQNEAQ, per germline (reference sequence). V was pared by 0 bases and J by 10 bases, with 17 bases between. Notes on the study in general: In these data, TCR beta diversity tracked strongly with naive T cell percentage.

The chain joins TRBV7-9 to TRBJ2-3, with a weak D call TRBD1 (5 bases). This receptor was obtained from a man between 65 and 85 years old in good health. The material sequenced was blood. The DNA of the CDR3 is TGTGCCAGCAGCTTAGCGCTTTTCAGGGCAGAATCGCAGTATTTT. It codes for CASSLALFRAESQYF.